This T cell receptor beta chain was captured in a study of cytomegalovirus exposure and HLA in healthy donors. Study-wide findings and caveats: An analysis was carried out at a later point. It showed that HLA-associated TCR beta chains were more clonally expanded than equally common non-associated chains.

Per germline, CDR1 SGDLS and CDR2 YYNGEE. CDR3 length: 16 amino acids. Losses at the gene ends were 2 bases for V and 4 bases for J; bases not matched to a gene: 7. 13 Jbeta primers and 60 Vbeta primers were used for the PCR. Sequencing used immunoSEQ multiplex PCR; TCRdb keeps in-frame clones, though not all of them. Recorded for this sample: more than 100,000 clones. In the case of this clone: As yet, its antigen is unknown.

The TCR was taken from a man in his forties in good health and CMV-seronegative. V is TRBV9 and J is TRBJ2-1, with 9 bases aligning to TRBD2. Sequenced material: PBMCs. CDR3 nucleotides: TGTGCCAGCAGCGTTATAGCGGGAGTAGGTTACAATGAGCAGTTCTTC. Protein product: CASSVIAGVGYNEQFF.